Following are 15 T cell receptor beta chains from one sample sequenced in a study of T cells in Graves' hyperthyroidism and ophthalmopathy. The source material, RNA transcripts, was used to amplify TCR beta CDR3 regions. TCR CDR3 underwent first-round RT-PCR with the HTBI primer set. TCRdb analysed the multiplex PCR reads with MiXCR anew, one entry per CDR3 protein. The sample lists roughly 420,000 distinct CDR3 sequences; about a sixth were seen once. The material sequenced was blood. These receptors were collected from a woman younger than 35 with Graves' hyperthyroidism.

This clonotype came up a few times. The chain links TRBV13 to TRBJ1-2, with 8 bases fitting TRBD1. Germline values: CDR1 PRHDT, CDR2 FYEKMQ (reference sequence). The CDR3 totals 17 residues. With V trimmed by 2 bases and J by 4 bases, 12 bases remained unmatched. CDR3 amino acids: CASSLYTWTGSSYGYTF. The CDR3, as DNA: TGTGCCAGCAGCTTATATACTTGGACAGGGTCGAGCTATGGCTACACCTTC. Full variable domain (remainder filled in from reference TRBV13 and TRBJ1-2): AAGVIQSPRHLIKEKRETATLKCYPIPRHDTVYWYQQGPGQDPQFLISFYEKMQSDKGSIPDRFSAQQFSDYHSELNMSSLELGDSALYFCASSLYTWTGSSYGYTFGSGTRLTVV.

This clonotype was seen a few times. V is TRBV7-9 and J is TRBJ2-7; no clear D gene. Germline V gives CDR1 SEHNR, CDR2 FQNEAQ (reference sequence). This CDR3 has 15 amino acids. Trimming removed 0 bases at V and 6 bases at J, with 15 bases between. The CDR3 region has the DNA TGTGCCAGCAGCTTAGCAGGCAGGATTCCCTGCGAGCAGTACTTC. As protein: CASSLAGRIPCEQYF.

The rearrangement uses TRBV6-1 and TRBJ2-2; TRBD1 agrees at 8 bases. V lost 6 bases to trimming and J lost 2 bases; unmatched junction nucleotides: 5. Germline V gene data show CDR1 as MNHNS and CDR2 as SASEGT. The CDR3 spans 15 residues. In DNA, the CDR3 is TGTGCCAGCAGCAGGGGGCAAATTAACACCGGGGAGCTGTTTTTT. Residues: CASSRGQINTGELFF.

This clonotype has at least ten counts. The rearrangement uses TRBV11-2 and TRBJ2-7; 8 bases are shared with TRBD2. J was trimmed by 3 bases and V by 6 bases; bases with no gene match: 7. CDR1 and CDR2 from the germline V gene are SGHAT and FQNNGV. This CDR3 spans 14 amino acids. CDR3 DNA: TGTGCCAGCAGTTACCGGACTAGCTTCTACGAGCAGTACTTC. The encoded protein is CASSYRTSFYEQYF.

The CDR3 nucleotides read TGTGCCAGTAGTATCGGACTAGCAGACTACGAGCAGTACTTC. Translating gives CASSIGLADYEQYF. This chain uses TRBV19 with TRBJ2-7, with TRBD2 matching over 8 bases. The CDR3 contains 14 residues. V lost 3 bases and J lost 3; bases outside the gene matches: 4. Germline V CDR1 and CDR2: LNHDA, SQIVND (reference sequence).

There are many counts of this clonotype. V gene TRBV20-1 combines with J gene TRBJ2-1, with D maybe TRBD2 (5 bases). V lost 6 bases to trimming and J lost 9 bases, with 21 bases between them. This CDR3 spans 14 amino acids. Germline V gene lookup returns CDR1 DFQATT and CDR2 SNEGSKA (reference sequence). The CDR3 is CSARTSFGEIEQFF. The CDR3 DNA reads TGCAGTGCGCGAACTAGTTTTGGGGAGATTGAGCAGTTCTTC.

The chain carries TRBV7-2 and TRBJ1-5; 7 bases fit TRBD1. Per the germline V gene, CDR1 is SGHTA and CDR2 is FQGNSA. Trimming at V came to 4 bases and at J to 5 bases, leaving 5 bases not matched to a gene. This CDR3 region has 14 residues. The chain's CDR3 is CASSSQGIHQPQHF. The DNA for the CDR3 is TGTGCCAGCAGCTCACAGGGGATTCATCAGCCCCAGCATTTT.

The gene calls are TRBV7-2 and TRBJ1-1; tentative D call: TRBD1 (5 bases). The germline V and J ends were trimmed by 0 bases and 11 bases, with 13 bases remaining between them. The CDR3 spans 13 residues. Germline V CDR1 and CDR2: SGHTA, FQGNSA. CDR3 in amino acids: CASSLAEGTLAFF. In DNA form, the CDR3 reads TGTGCCAGCAGCTTAGCGGAAGGGACTCTGGCTTTCTTT.

At least ten counts were recorded for this clonotype. The chain has TRBV4-1 and TRBJ1-1; D is undetermined. CDR1 is MGHRA and CDR2 is YSYEKL in the germline V gene. This CDR3 comprises 15 residues. The germline V and J ends were trimmed by 2 bases and 1 base, with 11 bases remaining between them. The CDR3 here is CASSQIVQANTEAFF. The CDR3, as DNA: TGCGCCAGCAGCCAAATCGTTCAAGCGAACACTGAAGCTTTCTTT.

This clonotype was counted between two and nine times. The chain is built from TRBV29-1 and TRBJ1-1; D is undetermined. Germline-derived CDR1 and CDR2 are SQVTM and ANQGSEA. The CDR3 is 13 amino acids. V shed 6 bases and J shed 4 bases, with 15 bases lying between them. CDR3 bases: TGCAGCGTCGCCGGCGGGGAGTCCACTGAAGCTTTCTTT. Protein sequence: CSVAGGESTEAFF.

This clonotype was seen a handful of times. The V and J genes are TRBV10-1 and TRBJ2-1; 8 bases agree with TRBD2. The germline V gene encodes CDR1 WNHNN and CDR2 SYGVQD (reference sequence). V shed 9 bases, J shed 0 bases, and the junction held 13 bases outside the gene matches. The CDR3 loop spans 17 amino acids. The DNA for the CDR3 is TGCGCCAGTTCTCGACGGACTAGCCCGAGCTCCTACAATGAGCAGTTCTTC. Translating gives CASSRRTSPSSYNEQFF.

This clonotype was seen at least ten times. J is TRBJ1-3 and V is TRBV3-1; D remains ambiguous. Trimming took 0 bases from V and 0 from J, leaving 6 bases between them. This CDR3 is 15 amino acids long. In germline, CDR1 is LGHDT, CDR2 YNNKEL (reference sequence). The CDR3 here is CASSQESVSGNTIYF. Here the CDR3 DNA reads TGTGCCAGCAGCCAAGAATCTGTCTCTGGAAACACCATATATTTT.

The rearrangement joins TRBV14 to TRBJ2-5; no reliable D call. Trimming pared 4 bases from V and 2 bases from J, leaving 14 bases between. Germline V gives CDR1 SGHDN, CDR2 FVKESK. CDR3 size: 15 residues. The CDR3 here is CASSPFGPDQETQYF. The CDR3 DNA sequence: TGTGCCAGCAGCCCGTTCGGACCTGATCAAGAGACCCAGTACTTC.

This clonotype was recorded a few times. The rearrangement joins TRBV5-1 to TRBJ1-1; unclear D gene. The CDR3 is made up of 15 amino acids. V gave up 2 bases and J gave up 0 bases, with 11 bases separating them. The germline V gene has CDR1 SGHRS and CDR2 YFSETQ. The CDR3 spells CASSLVGSMNTEAFF. Written as DNA, the CDR3 is TGCGCCAGCAGCTTAGTTGGAAGTATGAACACTGAAGCTTTCTTT.

In this sample, this clonotype turned up many times. This chain joins TRBV3-1 and TRBJ2-7; 8 bases match TRBD1. Germline assignment: CDR1 LGHDT and CDR2 YNNKEL (reference sequence). The V segment lost 2 bases and the J segment 6 bases; nucleotides outside the gene matches: 3. This CDR3 region has 13 residues. The CDR3 DNA reads TGTGCCAGCAGCCAATCAACAGGGGGCGAGCAGTACTTC. Translated, it gives CASSQSTGGEQYF.